Sequencing of this TCR beta chain was carried out in a study of OX40 agonist ivuxolimab in advanced cancers. Overall study: The patients got ivuxolimab, which is an agonistic anti-OX40 (CD134) antibody. Patients were infused with ivuxolimab every 2 weeks at 0.01 to 10 mg/kg.

This clone was seen more than once but under ten times. Its target is unknown. TCRdb's copy holds only in-frame clones and misses some; the assay was immunoSEQ multiplex PCR. Of fewer than 35,000 clones in the sample, about 73% are singletons; the top ten hold under 15%. Study-level points and caveats: Certain nonresponders likewise exhibited a low normalized T-cell clonal expansion. Average numbers of expanded clones were greater in CD8+ T cells than in CD4+.

Trimming took 7 bases from V and 5 from J, leaving 12 bases between them. CDR3 length: 13 residues. Germline CDR1 and CDR2: MNHNS and SASEGT. Sequenced material: CD4+ or CD8+ T cells sorted from blood, taken in a trial of the OX40 agonist ivuxolimab. The gene calls are TRBV6-1 and TRBJ1-5; D is ambiguous. This sequence originates from an adult with an advanced solid tumor such as melanoma, head and neck, liver or kidney cancer. The CDR3 coding sequence is TGTGCCAGCAATGGGGAGGGAGATCAGCCCCAGCATTTT. Protein product: CASNGEGDQPQHF.